These 21 T cell receptor beta chains were all obtained from the same sample, sequenced in a study of T cell responses to AZD1222 COVID-19 vaccine. Clones were sequenced by immunoSEQ multiplex PCR, and TCRdb holds only the in-frame ones, with some missing. The top ten clones hold roughly 1.6% of a sample with some 130,000 clones, approximately 85% of them seen once. The sequencing here drew on peripheral blood, taken on day 0 of AZD1222 vaccination. Receptor source: an adult in good health.

A single count supports this clone. The chain is built from TRBV29-1 and TRBJ2-2, with 8 bases fitting TRBD1. Germline V gene lookup returns CDR1 SQVTM and CDR2 ANQGSEA. The CDR3 is made up of 14 amino acids. Trimming at V came to 6 bases and at J to 2 bases, leaving 5 bases not matched to a gene. The CDR3 is CSVRGQGNTGELFF. In nucleotides, the CDR3 is TGCAGCGTCCGCGGACAGGGAAACACCGGGGAGCTGTTTTTT.

The chain carries TRBV19 and TRBJ1-6, with D hard to call. Trimming took 4 bases from V and 2 from J, leaving 9 bases between them. This CDR3 region has 15 residues. Germline V gives CDR1 LNHDA, CDR2 SQIVND (reference sequence). CDR3 amino acids: CASSRGGTYNSPLHF. CDR3 sequence (DNA): TGTGCCAGTAGTAGGGGAGGGACCTATAATTCACCCCTCCACTTT.

This chain uses TRBV12-5 with TRBJ1-4, with a weak D call TRBD1 (5 bases). Per the germline V gene, CDR1 is LGHNT and CDR2 is FRNRAP. The CDR3 runs to 16 residues. The V gene lost 0 bases and the J gene lost 8 bases, with 16 bases spanning the gap. In nucleotides, the CDR3 is TGTGCTAGTGGTTTGGTACTCGGGGGAAGAATCGAAAAACTGTTTTTT. This translates into CASGLVLGGRIEKLFF. Together with reference TRBV12-5 and TRBJ1-4, the CDR3 gives the full variable domain: DARVTQTPRHKVTEMGQEVTMRCQPILGHNTVFWYRQTMMQGLELLAYFRNRAPLDDSGMPKDRFSAEMPDATLATLKIQPSEPRDSAVYFCASGLVLGGRIEKLFFGSGTQLSVL.

The rearrangement uses TRBV6-1 and TRBJ1-3; a possible D gene is TRBD1 (5 bases). The V gene's germline CDR1 is MNHNS and CDR2 SASEGT. Trimming shortened V by 0 bases and J by 2 bases, and 8 bases separated the two germline ends. The CDR3 is 15 residues long. DNA for the CDR3: TGTGCCAGCAGTGAAGCCGGGACGGCTGGAAACACCATATATTTT. Its translation is CASSEAGTAGNTIYF.

V and J are TRBV29-1 and TRBJ1-2, with D unresolved. CDR1 SQVTM and CDR2 ANQGSEA come from the germline V gene. This CDR3 region has 12 residues. The V end lost 4 bases, the J end lost 8 bases, and 14 bases lay between the germline ends. This chain's CDR3 is CSVVWDDGGYTF. The DNA of the CDR3 is TGCAGCGTTGTTTGGGATGATGGAGGCTACACCTTC.

V usage is TRBV9 and J usage is TRBJ1-3; D gene uncertain. Trimming left V 3 bases short and J 4 bases short, with 17 bases between. Looked up from germline, CDR1 is SGDLS and CDR2 is YYNGEE. The CDR3 loop spans 16 amino acids. The CDR3 loop is CASSGTSPLQGNTIYF. The CDR3 DNA reads TGTGCCAGCAGCGGCACCTCCCCCCTGCAGGGAAACACCATATATTTT.

This clone was detected many times. The rearrangement links TRBV7-2 to TRBJ1-2; the match to TRBD1 covers 7 bases. The length of the CDR3 is 14 residues. Germline V gene lookup returns CDR1 SGHTA and CDR2 FQGNSA. V lost 5 bases and J lost 8; bases outside the gene matches: 11. CDR3 amino acids: CASSHRGQLGGYTF. The DNA for the CDR3 is TGTGCCAGCAGCCACAGGGGACAACTTGGGGGCTACACCTTC.

This chain links TRBV27 with TRBJ2-7; D unclear. This CDR3 comprises 14 residues. From germline, CDR1 is MNHEY and CDR2 SMNVEV (reference sequence). The V gene lost 6 bases and the J gene lost 4 bases, with 16 bases spanning the gap. The CDR3 DNA reads as TGTGCCAGCAGCCGAATCGACGGTAGGTACGAGCAGTACTTC. As protein: CASSRIDGRYEQYF.

The V call is TRBV3-1 (or the pseudogene TRBV3-2), the J call TRBJ1-5; D might be TRBD1 (5 bases). Trimming pared 2 bases from V and 4 bases from J, leaving 15 bases between. The length of the CDR3 is 16 residues. CDR1 is LGHDT, CDR2 YNNKEL, per germline (reference sequence). Here the CDR3 reads CASSQSGLGPNQPQHF. The CDR3 DNA follows: TGTGCCAGCAGCCAATCTGGTTTGGGGCCGAATCAGCCCCAGCATTTT.

This chain connects TRBV2 to TRBJ2-3; 8 positions agree with TRBD2. CDR1 and CDR2 (germline): SNHLY, FYNNEI. The CDR3 consists of 14 residues. With 9 bases clipped from V and 3 bases from J, the junction kept 8 bases outside the gene matches. In nucleotides, the CDR3 is TGTGCCAGTTCAAATAGACTAGCGACAGATACGCAGTATTTT. Protein: CASSNRLATDTQYF.

The chain carries TRBV24-1 and TRBJ1-1, with 7 bases aligning to TRBD1. Germline trimming cut 2 bases from V and 0 bases from J; bases unmatched to any gene: 5. There are 16 residues in the CDR3. Germline V gene data show CDR1 as KGHDR and CDR2 as SFDVKD. The CDR3 loop reads CATSDSNRGLNTEAFF. The CDR3 bases are TGTGCCACCAGTGATTCGAACAGGGGTTTGAACACTGAAGCTTTCTTT.

This chain uses TRBV4-1 with TRBJ1-2; 8 bases match TRBD1. The CDR3 has 15 residues. CDR1 is MGHRA and CDR2 is YSYEKL in the germline V gene. Losses at the gene ends were 3 bases for V and 7 bases for J; bases not matched to a gene: 10. CDR3 protein: CASSHLGQGISGYTF. The CDR3 DNA follows: TGCGCCAGCAGCCACCTCGGACAGGGAATAAGTGGCTACACCTTC.

The gene calls are TRBV2 and TRBJ2-1; 9 positions agree with TRBD2. Germline V lookup: CDR1 SNHLY, CDR2 FYNNEI. CDR3 length: 16 residues. V gave up 5 bases and J gave up 8 bases; unmatched junction bases: 13. CDR3 loop: CASSSEAGGPYHEQFF. The CDR3 DNA reads as TGTGCCAGCAGTTCAGAAGCGGGAGGCCCCTATCATGAGCAGTTCTTC.

The V and J genes are TRBV2 and TRBJ2-7; 8 nucleotides align to TRBD2. V lost 4 bases and J lost 3; bases outside the gene matches: 8. CDR1 SNHLY and CDR2 FYNNEI come from the germline V gene. CDR3 length: 15 amino acids. The CDR3, as DNA: TGTGCCAGCAGTGTCCGGACTAGCATTGGCTACGAGCAGTACTTC. Encoded protein: CASSVRTSIGYEQYF.

This clone was seen only once. The rearrangement uses TRBV28 and TRBJ1-1; 12 bases are shared with TRBD1. The length of the CDR3 is 17 residues. V gave up 6 bases and J gave up 1 base; unmatched junction bases: 9. Germline-derived CDR1 and CDR2 are MDHEN and SYDVKM. The CDR3 bases are TGTGCCAGCAGGCTTACTGGGACAGGGGGCTCGAACACTGAAGCTTTCTTT. It codes for CASRLTGTGGSNTEAFF.

V and J are TRBV29-1 and TRBJ1-4; possible D gene TRBD1, 6 bases. Germline values: CDR1 SQVTM, CDR2 ANQGSEA. V was shortened by 2 bases and J by 1 base, with 17 bases between the two germline ends. The CDR3 length is 17 residues. Here the CDR3 DNA reads TGCAGCGTTGAATGGGCGGGACGGGGGCGAACTAATGAAAAACTGTTTTTT. Its protein is CSVEWAGRGRTNEKLFF.

CDR3 in amino acids: CASSTGSSFYGYTF. CDR3 sequence (DNA): TGTGCCAGCAGCACGGGCAGTTCTTTTTATGGCTACACCTTC. The chain combines TRBV2 with TRBJ1-2; no firm D call. V was shortened by 6 bases and J by 5 bases, with 16 bases between the two germline ends. CDR1 and CDR2 from the germline V gene are SNHLY and FYNNEI. The length of the CDR3 is 14 residues.

The J gene is TRBJ1-1, the V gene TRBV11-3; D is undetermined. The germline V gene encodes CDR1 SGHNT and CDR2 YENEEA. Between the trimmed V and J ends, which lost 5 bases and 6 bases, there was a span of 10 bases. CDR3 length equals 12 residues. The CDR3 spells CASSITVSEAFF. CDR3 nucleotides: TGTGCCAGCAGCATCACAGTCTCTGAAGCTTTCTTT.

CDR3 sequence (DNA): TGTGCCAGCAGCTTAGCCAATGGACTAGCGGGGGGGTCCTACGAGCAGTACTTC. It is translated as CASSLANGLAGGSYEQYF. The V and J genes are TRBV7-2 and TRBJ2-7; 15 bases line up with TRBD2. Germline V lookup: CDR1 SGHTA, CDR2 FQGNSA. The CDR3 extends over 18 amino acids. Losses at the gene ends were 0 bases for V and 1 base for J; bases not matched to a gene: 4.

The J gene is TRBJ2-6, the V gene TRBV18; 9 bases match TRBD1. V gave up 3 bases and J gave up 0 bases; unmatched junction bases: 9. Germline V gives CDR1 KGHSH, CDR2 LQKENI. The CDR3 is 19 residues long. The chain's CDR3 is CASSPRGTGMSSGANVLTF. As DNA, the CDR3 is TGTGCCAGCTCACCCAGGGGGACAGGGATGAGCTCTGGGGCCAACGTCCTGACTTTC.

This chain links TRBV4-1 with TRBJ1-2; a weak D match, TRBD1 (5 bases). The CDR3 totals 14 residues. Per germline, CDR1 MGHRA and CDR2 YSYEKL. V was trimmed by 0 bases and J by 3 bases, leaving 8 bases between them. CDR3 residues: CASSQEVQDYGYTF. The CDR3, as DNA: TGCGCCAGCAGCCAAGAAGTACAGGACTATGGCTACACCTTC.